This TCR beta chain emerged from a study of shared clonotypes between healthy human individuals. TCRdb keeps only in-frame clones here, not all; method: immunoSEQ multiplex PCR. Of more than 2 million clones listed, 90% to 97% are singletons. The CDR3 is made up of 17 amino acids. The germline CDR1 and CDR2 sequences are SGHTA and FQGNSA. Trimming removed 0 bases from V and 0 bases from J, with 13 bases in between. Material: naive CD4+ T cells sorted from blood. The subset here: CD45RA+ positively selected. The chain has TRBV7-2 and TRBJ2-3, with D tentatively TRBD2 (7 bases). This receptor was obtained from a young man in good health. CDR3 protein: CASSLAWGGGSTDTQYF. The CDR3 region has the DNA TGTGCCAGCAGCTTAGCTTGGGGCGGGGGCAGCACAGATACGCAGTATTTT.